This T cell receptor beta chain was documented in a study of human T cells and chemical hapten exposure. The time point here: healthy volunteer bleed at 6 weeks. The template was total RNA from unfractionated whole blood. Under the authors' procedure: The median was around 100,000 TCRs per sample, ranging 23,224 to 690,600. TCRdb analysed the RACE reads with MiXCR anew, one entry per CDR3 protein. TCRdb's processing, not the authors', yielded these V and J calls. The sample has under 90,000 distinct CDR3 sequences; over 8.5% are singletons. In its sample, this clonotype was seen a few times. CDR3 size: 16 residues. The V gene end was trimmed by 3 bases and the J gene end by 5 bases; junction bases not matched to a gene: 7. In germline, CDR1 is SGHDT, CDR2 YYEEEE.

This chain links TRBV5-6 with TRBJ2-3; 12 nucleotides line up with TRBD2. The receptor was isolated from a male donor in good health. Some clones in this sample may be carry-over from other donors' samples. The sequenced sample consisted of whole blood. The CDR3 region is CASSSRLAGVRDTQYF. As DNA, the CDR3 is TGTGCCAGCAGCTCCCGACTAGCGGGAGTGAGAGATACGCAGTATTTT.